This T cell receptor (beta chain) was observed in a study of beta chain features in type 1 diabetes. Study-wide results and caveats: The VDJ junctions of type 1 diabetes patients carried fewer insertions and more deletions.

TCRB transcripts that were expressed got sequenced, as all of the isolated RNA had been reverse transcribed. This table comes from immunoSEQ multiplex PCR, and its TCRdb copy is limited to in-frame clones, with some not included. Of over 500,000 clones in the sample, about 14% were seen once. Germline assignment: CDR1 SGHVS and CDR2 FQNEAQ. The CDR3 spans 15 residues. V lost 3 bases and J lost 4; bases outside the gene matches: 6. This clone was recorded a few times. Its matching antigen is unknown. Sequences were obtained from naive CD4+ T cells from blood. This rearrangement joins TRBV7-8 to TRBJ2-1, with 7 bases that match TRBD2. This clonotype was obtained from a man younger than 35 in good health. The CDR3 reads CASSFRLAVYNEQFF. CDR3 nucleotide sequence: TGTGCCAGCAGCTTTCGGCTAGCGGTTTACAATGAGCAGTTCTTC.